Presented here are 9 T cell receptor beta chains from one specimen sequenced in a study of cytomegalovirus exposure and HLA in healthy donors. The PCR used 60 Vbeta and 13 Jbeta primers. Measured with immunoSEQ multiplex PCR; TCRdb has only the in-frame clones, and not every one. The sample includes 100,000 to 150,000 clones, around 80% of them seen just once. Sequenced sample: PBMCs. The receptors derive from a woman aged 18-29 years in good health and CMV-seropositive.

In its sample, this clone was seen a few times. The junction does not match germline at one end; this may be a read error. The chain links TRBV5-4 to TRBJ1-2, with a possible D match to TRBD1 (6 bases). This CDR3 region has 16 residues. CDR1 and CDR2 (germline): SGHNT, YYREEE (reference sequence). CDR3 sequence reads: CASSLPGGLDVYGYTF. The DNA for the CDR3 is TGCGCCAGCAGCCTCCCCGGGGGGCTTGATGTCTATGGCTACACCTTC.

The chain recombines TRBV20-1 with TRBJ2-7; D is perhaps TRBD1 (5 bases). This CDR3 comprises 11 residues. Germline lookup yields CDR1 DFQATT and CDR2 SNEGSKA (reference sequence). Trimming stripped 8 bases from V and 1 base from J, with 9 bases between. The CDR3 DNA reads as TGCAGTCTCCAGGGTTCCTACGAGCAGTACTTC. Protein product: CSLQGSYEQYF.

The V call is TRBV4-2, the J call TRBJ2-3; 7 bases are shared with TRBD2. Germline assignment: CDR1 LGHNA and CDR2 YNFKEQ. CDR3 length equals 14 residues. Losses at the gene ends were 0 bases for V and 4 bases for J; bases not matched to a gene: 1. As DNA, the CDR3 is TGTGCCAGCAGCCAAGATGGGGGGGCAGATACGCAGTATTTT. Amino acids: CASSQDGGADTQYF.

The V gene is TRBV13, the J gene TRBJ1-1; perhaps TRBD1 as D (6 bases). Trimming removed 5 bases from V and 2 bases from J, with 15 bases in between. Germline CDR1 PRHDT, CDR2 FYEKMQ (reference sequence). This CDR3 spans 15 amino acids. For the CDR3, the DNA is TGTGCCAGCAGCGTTGGGAGGGGGTACAACACTGAAGCTTTCTTT. Protein sequence: CASSVGRGYNTEAFF.

The genes are TRBV2 and TRBJ1-5, with D possibly TRBD1 on 6 matching bases. V shed 6 bases and J shed 5 bases, with 14 bases lying between them. There are 14 residues in the CDR3. The germline V gene has CDR1 SNHLY and CDR2 FYNNEI. The CDR3 coding sequence is TGTGCCAGCAGCCAACAGGGCCTCGATCAGCCCCAGCATTTT. This gives the protein CASSQQGLDQPQHF.

This clone appeared a single time. The chain combines TRBV7-3 with TRBJ2-5; TRBD1 matches at 9 bases. CDR1 is SGHTA, CDR2 FQGTGA, per germline. The CDR3 is made up of 14 amino acids. J gave up 5 bases and V 2 bases, and 3 bases lay outside the gene matches. CDR3 DNA: TGTGCCAGCAGCTTAGGGACAGGGCTGGAGACCCAGTACTTC. This sequence encodes CASSLGTGLETQYF. Drawing the rest from reference TRBV7-3 and TRBJ2-5, the complete variable domain is GAGVSQTPSNKVTEKGKYVELRCDPISGHTALYWYRQSLGQGPEFLIYFQGTGAADDSGLPNDRFFAVRPEGSVSTLKIQRTERGDSAVYLCASSLGTGLETQYFGPGTRLLVL.

The chain carries TRBV5-1 and TRBJ2-5; D unclear. This CDR3 is 15 amino acids long. V lost 1 base and J lost 2, with 12 bases in between. Germline V gene lookup returns CDR1 SGHRS and CDR2 YFSETQ. The CDR3 loop reads CASSLSGYLQETQYF. CDR3 coding DNA: TGCGCCAGCAGCTTGTCCGGTTACCTACAAGAGACCCAGTACTTC.

Written as DNA, the CDR3 is TGTGCCAGTAGTAGCCAGGCGAACACTGAAGCTTTCTTT. Protein: CASSSQANTEAFF. The chain is built from TRBV19 and TRBJ1-1; D is unclear. The CDR3 is made up of 13 amino acids. The V and J ends lost 4 bases and 1 base respectively, with 7 bases between them. Germline V lookup: CDR1 LNHDA, CDR2 SQIVND (reference sequence).

This chain links TRBV27 with TRBJ2-7; D possibly corresponds to TRBD2 (6 bases). This CDR3 has 13 residues. Germline V gives CDR1 MNHEY, CDR2 SMNVEV (reference sequence). V lost 2 bases, J lost 3 bases, and 8 bases lay in between. The CDR3 DNA follows: TGTGCCAGCAGTTTAGGGGGGTACTACGAGCAGTACTTC. This translates into CASSLGGYYEQYF.